One and the same sample provided the 15 T cell receptor beta chains below, sequenced in a study of radiation and T cells in renal cell carcinoma. Time point given: blood 4 weeks post-SBRT, at nephrectomy. Described treatment: 15 Gy SBRT to primary tumor, nephrectomy 4 weeks later. The protocol was immunoSEQ multiplex PCR, while the TCRdb copy is restricted to in-frame clones and leaves out a portion. Of around 99,000 clones listed, 80% to 90% are singletons. The sequences come from blood, collected from a patient whose treatment included radiotherapy and nephrectomy. Receptor source: a man aged 55 to 70 with renal cell carcinoma.

This chain uses TRBV28 with TRBJ2-2; weak D call: TRBD2 (6 bases). The V end lost 8 bases, the J end lost 5 bases, and 15 bases lay between the germline ends. The CDR3 length is 14 residues. Germline CDR1 is MDHEN and CDR2 is SYDVKM. DNA of the CDR3: TGTGCCAGCCGCTGGAGGAGGGATACCGGGGAGCTGTTTTTT. Amino acid sequence: CASRWRRDTGELFF.

The V call is TRBV5-1, the J call TRBJ2-1; the D gene could be TRBD1 or TRBD2 (5 bases each). CDR3 length: 14 amino acids. With 4 bases removed from V and 5 bases from J, the gap between germline ends came to 13 bases. Germline CDR1 reads SGHRS; CDR2 reads YFSETQ. This chain's CDR3 is CASSTPGPNNEQFF. DNA of the CDR3: TGCGCCAGCAGCACCCCGGGACCAAACAATGAGCAGTTCTTC.

This chain uses TRBV2 with TRBJ1-5; D is possibly TRBD1 (6 bases). Per germline, CDR1 SNHLY and CDR2 FYNNEI. Trimming took off 3 bases at V and 4 bases at J, with 16 bases between the two ends. This CDR3 has 16 residues. CDR3 DNA sequence: TGTGCCAGCAGTGACGAACAGCAGGGGCGAAATCAGCCCCAGCATTTT. Translated: CASSDEQQGRNQPQHF. Looking up the rest from reference TRBV2 and TRBJ1-5 gives the full variable domain: EPEVTQTPSHQVTQMGQEVILRCVPISNHLYFYWYRQILGQKVEFLVSFYNNEISEKSEIFDDQFSVERPDGSNFTLKIRSTKLEDSAMYFCASSDEQQGRNQPQHFGDGTRLSIL.

The chain is built from TRBV27 and TRBJ1-2; TRBD1 matches 12 bases. The CDR3 extends over 15 amino acids. The ends lost 6 bases at V and 7 bases at J; junction bases unmatched: 9. Germline values: CDR1 MNHEY, CDR2 SMNVEV (reference sequence). CDR3 coding DNA: TGTGCCAGCAGCTCTCCGGGACAGGGGGCAGGTGGCTACACCTTC. Translation: CASSSPGQGAGGYTF.

The rearrangement links TRBV19 to TRBJ1-5, with D perhaps TRBD1 (6 bases). CDR1 and CDR2 from the germline V gene are LNHDA and SQIVND (reference sequence). The CDR3 length is 14 residues. Trimming pared 5 bases from V and 6 bases from J, leaving 14 bases between. The CDR3 nucleotides are TGTGCCAGTAGTTTATCAGGGGTTGTTCAGCCCCAGCATTTT. This codes for CASSLSGVVQPQHF.

This clone was counted at least ten times. The rearrangement uses TRBV6-1 and TRBJ2-7, with TRBD2 matching over 8 bases. This CDR3 comprises 14 residues. The J segment lost 0 bases and the V segment lost 7 bases, leaving 5 bases of the junction unmatched. Germline V gene lookup returns CDR1 MNHNS and CDR2 SASEGT. The CDR3 reads CASTGRGSSYEQYF. CDR3 coding DNA: TGTGCCAGCACCGGGAGGGGGAGCTCCTACGAGCAGTACTTC.

The rearrangement joins TRBV6-1 to TRBJ2-3; 8 bases are shared with TRBD1. The germline CDR1 and CDR2 sequences are MNHNS and SASEGT. The CDR3 spans 14 residues. The V gene end was trimmed by 6 bases and the J gene end by 0 bases; junction bases not matched to a gene: 2. Written as DNA, the CDR3 is TGTGCCAGCAGAAGGACAGGGAGCACAGATACGCAGTATTTT. Translated, it gives CASRRTGSTDTQYF.

Here the CDR3 reads CASSPLSVAAAEQFF. DNA of the CDR3: TGCGCCAGCAGCCCGCTTTCGGTAGCCGCAGCGGAGCAGTTCTTC. J is TRBJ2-1 and V is TRBV5-1; no clear D gene. The CDR3 length is 15 residues. V lost 4 bases to trimming and J lost 10 bases, with 21 bases between them. Germline CDR1 and CDR2: SGHRS and YFSETQ. Combining the CDR3 with reference TRBV5-1 and TRBJ2-1 gives the whole variable domain KAGVTQTPRYLIKTRGQQVTLSCSPISGHRSVSWYQQTPGQGLQFLFEYFSETQRNKGNFPGRFSGRQFSNSRSEMNVSTLELGDSALYLCASSPLSVAAAEQFFGPGTRLTVL.

The rearrangement uses TRBV2 and TRBJ1-2; D perhaps matches TRBD1 (5 bases). This CDR3 is 13 amino acids long. Germline V gene data show CDR1 as SNHLY and CDR2 as FYNNEI. The V end lost 1 base, the J end lost 5 bases, and 8 bases lay between the germline ends. Written as DNA, the CDR3 is TGTGCCAGCAGTGAAGGGGGCGGTTATGGCTACACCTTC. It specifies CASSEGGGYGYTF.

This chain links TRBV28 with TRBJ2-7; 10 nucleotides match TRBD2. CDR3 size: 16 residues. Germline CDR1 and CDR2: MDHEN and SYDVKM. V shed 6 bases, J shed 3 bases, and the junction held 11 bases outside the gene matches. The CDR3 bases are TGTGCCAGCAGAGGGACTAGCGCCTGGGGCCACTACGAGCAGTACTTC. It encodes CASRGTSAWGHYEQYF.

This clone was found a few times. The chain couples TRBV5-4 to TRBJ1-2; TRBD1 matches at 7 bases. The V and J ends lost 4 bases and 9 bases, in that order; junction bases with no gene match: 9. The V gene's germline CDR1 is SGHNT and CDR2 YYREEE (reference sequence). The CDR3 length is 13 residues. DNA of the CDR3: TGTGCCAGCAGCCCAGCAGGGGGTCTTAGCTACACCTTC. The encoded protein is CASSPAGGLSYTF.

DNA for the CDR3: TGTGCCAGCAGTTCCCCGACACTCCCCTACGAGCAGTACTTC. Translation gives CASSSPTLPYEQYF. The chain couples TRBV28 to TRBJ2-7; no reliable D call. The CDR3 has 14 residues. The germline gives CDR1 MDHEN, CDR2 SYDVKM. Trimming left V 4 bases short and J 2 bases short, with 12 bases between. The full variable domain, its missing parts supplied by reference TRBV28 and TRBJ2-7, is DVKVTQSSRYLVKRTGEKVFLECVQDMDHENMFWYRQDPGLGLRLIYFSYDVKMKEKGDIPEGYSVSREKKERFSLILESASTNQTSMYLCASSSPTLPYEQYFGPGTRLTVT.

The rearrangement links TRBV7-7 to TRBJ2-3; either TRBD1 or TRBD2 may supply D (5 bases each). This CDR3 has 13 residues. CDR1 SSHAT and CDR2 FNYEAQ come from the germline V gene (reference sequence). V was pared by 5 bases and J by 4 bases, with 10 bases between. The CDR3 region has the DNA TGTGCCAGCAGCCTCGGGGCCTCAGATACGCAGTATTTT. It specifies CASSLGASDTQYF.

Here the CDR3 reads CASSSRYLGASGSDTQYF. In DNA form, the CDR3 reads TGTGCCAGCAGCTCCCGCTATTTGGGGGCTAGCGGGTCAGATACGCAGTATTTT. V gene TRBV13 combines with J gene TRBJ2-3; TRBD2 matches at 8 bases. V gave up 4 bases and J gave up 4 bases; unmatched junction bases: 16. Germline V gives CDR1 PRHDT, CDR2 FYEKMQ (reference sequence). This CDR3 is built from 18 residues.

This sequence joins TRBV6-5 and TRBJ1-2; unclear D gene. Trimming took 6 bases from V and 4 from J, leaving 12 bases between them. Germline V gene lookup returns CDR1 MNHEY and CDR2 SVGAGI. CDR3 length equals 13 residues. The CDR3 DNA is TGTGCCAGCAGCCTGGGAACTATCTATGGCTACACCTTC. Translated: CASSLGTIYGYTF.